These T cell receptor beta chains were read from a single sample in a study of Ad26.COV2.S vaccination and SARS-CoV-2 variants. Assay: immunoSEQ multiplex PCR; the TCRdb copy retains only in-frame clones and omits some. Found here are some 480,000 clones, around 90% of them singletons; the top ten hold 9.5% to 15%. This specimen consisted of peripheral blood, obtained in a trial of Ad26.COV2.S vaccine versus placebo. All receptors derive from a person aged 18-60 years who received the Ad26.COV2.S COVID-19 vaccine or a placebo. Both conserved end residues are part of each CDR3. The D gene is left open where the match is weak. Part of the rows lack a size; the others show once, few, many or a class for expanded clones.

D: -
V: TRBV20-1
J: TRBJ2-7
size: -
DNA: TGCAGTGCTCGGGAGGGGGCAATGGTCTACTTC
CDR3: CSAREGAMVYF

D: -
V: TRBV6-5
J: TRBJ2-5
size: -
DNA: TGTGCCAGCAACCCCCAGGGTTTACCTTGGTTCCAGTACTTC
CDR3: CASNPQGLPWFQYF

D: -
V: TRBV2
J: TRBJ1-1
size: -
DNA: TGTGCCAGCAGTGTTCAAAGATTCACTGAAGCTTTCTTT
CDR3: CASSVQRFTEAFF

D: -
V: TRBV28
J: TRBJ1-1
size: -
DNA: TGTGCCAGCAGTTTATCGAGGATAGGCCGAATGAACACTGAAGCTTTCTTT
CDR3: CASSLSRIGRMNTEAFF

D: -
V: TRBV7-8
J: TRBJ1-3
size: -
DNA: TGTGCCAGCACCCTTTCAGCGGGGGGTTATGGAAACACCATATATTTT
CDR3: CASTLSAGGYGNTIYF

D: -
V: TRBV2
J: TRBJ1-6
size: -
DNA: TGTGCCAGCAGTATCCAGGGAGTTGGTAATTCACCCCTCCACTTT
CDR3: CASSIQGVGNSPLHF

D: TRBD1
V: TRBV6-6
J: TRBJ1-2
size: -
DNA: TGTGCCAGCAGTATCAAGACCGGACAGGTCAACTATGGCTACACCTTC
CDR3: CASSIKTGQVNYGYTF

D: -
V: TRBV27
J: TRBJ1-1
size: -
DNA: TGTGCCAGCAGTCTACAGGGTCCCCTCACTGAAGCTTTCTTT
CDR3: CASSLQGPLTEAFF

D: TRBD1
V: TRBV30
J: TRBJ2-7
size: once
DNA: TGTGCCTGGAGTGCCTTCCGGGGACAGGGCTACGAGCAGTACTTC
CDR3: CAWSAFRGQGYEQYF

D: -
V: TRBV5-1
J: TRBJ2-4
size: -
DNA: TGCGCCAGCAGCTTGGAGGACAAATCCCTAAACATTCAGTACTTC
CDR3: CASSLEDKSLNIQYF

D: -
V: TRBV7-9
J: TRBJ2-3
size: -
DNA: TGTGCCAGCAGCTTACAAACAGATACGCAGTATTTT
CDR3: CASSLQTDTQYF

D: -
V: TRBV30
J: TRBJ1-2
size: -
DNA: TGTGCCTGCGTGGGGAACGGCTACACCTTC
CDR3: CACVGNGYTF

D: TRBD1
V: TRBV27
J: TRBJ1-1
size: -
DNA: TGTGCCAGCAGCCCAACCCAGGGGGCGCCGGGAGCTTTCTTT
CDR3: CASSPTQGAPGAFF

D: -
V: TRBV7-3
J: TRBJ1-3
size: -
DNA: TGTGCCAGCAGCCAGGACGGGGGCGCTGGAAACACCATATATTTT
CDR3: CASSQDGGAGNTIYF

D: -
V: TRBV6-6
J: TRBJ1-5
size: -
DNA: TGTGCCAGCAGTTACAAGGTTCAGCCCCAGCATTTT
CDR3: CASSYKVQPQHF

D: -
V: TRBV30
J: TRBJ2-3
size: -
DNA: TGTGCCTGGACGTTGCAGGGGCTGGGAGATACGCAGTATTTT
CDR3: CAWTLQGLGDTQYF

D: TRBD1
V: TRBV5-4
J: TRBJ1-1
size: -
DNA: TGTGCCAGCATCGGACAGGGAAGAACTGAAGCTTTCTTT
CDR3: CASIGQGRTEAFF

D: TRBD2
V: TRBV18
J: TRBJ2-7
size: -
DNA: TGTGCCAGCTCACTCCGGACTAGCGGCTACGAGCAGTACTTC
CDR3: CASSLRTSGYEQYF

D: -
V: TRBV25-1
J: TRBJ2-1
size: -
DNA: TGTGCCAGCGGCTCTGTCGGGAGCGTCACCTACAATGAGCAGTTCTTC
CDR3: CASGSVGSVTYNEQFF

D: -
V: TRBV4-2
J: TRBJ1-5
size: -
DNA: TGTGCCAGCAGCCAAGATCTGAGGGTTGGAGCTTGGCCCCAGCATTTT
CDR3: CASSQDLRVGAWPQHF

D: TRBD2
V: TRBV6-5
J: TRBJ2-7
size: -
DNA: TGTGCCAGCAGTTACGGAGTGACTAGCAGCTACGAGCAGTACTTC
CDR3: CASSYGVTSSYEQYF

D: TRBD2
V: TRBV28
J: TRBJ2-3
size: few
DNA: TGTGCCAGCAGACCCTCCCGACTAGCGGGGGGGGCAGATACGCAGTATTTT
CDR3: CASRPSRLAGGADTQYF

D: TRBD1
V: TRBV5-1
J: TRBJ1-1
size: -
DNA: TGCGCCAGCAGCGCCTCCGGGACAGGGATCCCTGAAGCTTTCTTT
CDR3: CASSASGTGIPEAFF

D: TRBD1
V: TRBV4-2
J: TRBJ2-2
size: -
DNA: TGTGCCAGCAGCCAACGCTCGGACAGGGGTGGAACCGGGGAGCTGTTTTTT
CDR3: CASSQRSDRGGTGELFF

D: TRBD1
V: TRBV5-6
J: TRBJ1-4
size: once
DNA: TGTGCCAGCAGCTTGACAGGGGGACCAACTAATGAAAAACTGTTTTTT
CDR3: CASSLTGGPTNEKLFF

D: -
V: TRBV28
J: TRBJ1-5
size: -
DNA: TGTGCCAGCATCGGAGGGGCGGAAGGGCAGCCCCAGCATTTT
CDR3: CASIGGAEGQPQHF

D: TRBD2
V: TRBV7-8
J: TRBJ2-1
size: few
DNA: TGTGCCAGCAGCTTTAGCGGGAACTCCTACAATGAGCAGTTCTTC
CDR3: CASSFSGNSYNEQFF

D: -
V: TRBV7-8
J: TRBJ2-7
size: -
DNA: TGTGCCAGCAGCCTCAACCGACAGGGAGGTCTGTACGAGCAGTACTTC
CDR3: CASSLNRQGGLYEQYF

D: -
V: TRBV19
J: TRBJ1-5
size: -
DNA: TGTGCCAGTAAGGTTGCGGCCTATAGCAATCAGCCCCAGCATTTT
CDR3: CASKVAAYSNQPQHF

D: -
V: TRBV27
J: TRBJ1-5
size: -
DNA: TGTGCCAGCAGCCCCATCAGGGGAGAGGGACAGCCCCAGCATTTT
CDR3: CASSPIRGEGQPQHF

D: TRBD2
V: TRBV19
J: TRBJ2-7
size: -
DNA: TGTGCCAGTAGTGCCGGGACTAGCGGATACGAGCAGTACTTC
CDR3: CASSAGTSGYEQYF

D: TRBD1
V: TRBV4-3
J: TRBJ1-1
size: -
DNA: TGCGCCAGCAGCCGGGACAGCATGAACACTGAAGCTTTCTTT
CDR3: CASSRDSMNTEAFF

D: -
V: TRBV19
J: TRBJ1-6
size: -
DNA: TGTGCCAGTAGTCACCAGAGGAATTCACCCCTCCACTTT
CDR3: CASSHQRNSPLHF

D: -
V: TRBV27
J: TRBJ2-7
size: once
DNA: TGTGCCAGCAGTTTAAGACCGCGCGGACAGCCCTACGAGCAGTACTTC
CDR3: CASSLRPRGQPYEQYF

D: -
V: TRBV27
J: TRBJ1-6
size: -
DNA: TGTGCCAGCAGTTTCCGGCCTAATTCACCCCTCCACTTT
CDR3: CASSFRPNSPLHF

D: TRBD1
V: TRBV29-1
J: TRBJ2-2
size: -
DNA: TGCAGCGCAGAACAGGGGGCGACCACCGGGGAGCTGTTTTTT
CDR3: CSAEQGATTGELFF

D: TRBD1
V: TRBV6-5
J: TRBJ2-7
size: -
DNA: TGTGCCAGCAGTCGGGACAGCGGAATGGAGCAGTACTTC
CDR3: CASSRDSGMEQYF

D: -
V: TRBV6-6
J: TRBJ1-1
size: -
DNA: TGTGCCAGCAGTCCACAGCTCAGTGGGGGGACTTTCTTT
CDR3: CASSPQLSGGTFF

D: -
V: TRBV13
J: TRBJ2-3
size: -
DNA: TGTGCCAGCAGTCCGGGGGACACAGGGACAGATACGCAGTATTTT
CDR3: CASSPGDTGTDTQYF

D: -
V: TRBV18
J: TRBJ1-4
size: -
DNA: TGTGCCAGCTCACCTCGTGAGCCGGGGACTAATGAAAAACTGTTTTTT
CDR3: CASSPREPGTNEKLFF

D: -
V: TRBV6-2/TRBV6-3
J: TRBJ2-4
size: -
DNA: TGTGCCAGCAGTCCGCGGGACATGGTAGCCAAAAACATTCAGTACTTC
CDR3: CASSPRDMVAKNIQYF

D: -
V: TRBV19
J: TRBJ1-2
size: -
DNA: TGTGCCAGTAGTATTCTCCCGCAAGGTTATGGCTACACCTTC
CDR3: CASSILPQGYGYTF

D: -
V: TRBV2
J: TRBJ2-7
size: -
DNA: TGTGCCAGCACAAGCAGGGGCGGGTACGAGCAGTACTTC
CDR3: CASTSRGGYEQYF

D: TRBD1
V: TRBV2
J: TRBJ1-3
size: -
DNA: TGTGCCAGCAGTGACCTACAGGGGGGGACCATATATTTT
CDR3: CASSDLQGGTIYF

D: -
V: TRBV30
J: TRBJ1-1
size: -
DNA: TGTGCCTGGGGCCCTCATCGGAACACTGAAGCTTTCTTT
CDR3: CAWGPHRNTEAFF

D: -
V: TRBV5-8
J: TRBJ2-3
size: -
DNA: TGTGCCAGCAGACTCGGGACTGTCGATACGCAGTATTTT
CDR3: CASRLGTVDTQYF

D: TRBD2
V: TRBV6-5
J: TRBJ2-5
size: -
DNA: TGTGCCAGCAGCTGGAGGGGTAGCGGGAGAGAGACCCAGTACTTC
CDR3: CASSWRGSGRETQYF

D: -
V: TRBV28
J: TRBJ2-5
size: -
DNA: TGTGCCAGCACCACGGCAGGGGAGACCCAGTACTTC
CDR3: CASTTAGETQYF

D: -
V: TRBV9
J: TRBJ1-3
size: -
DNA: TGTGCCAGCAGCGTAGTGGGGGACGGAGACACCATATATTTT
CDR3: CASSVVGDGDTIYF

D: -
V: TRBV5-4
J: TRBJ2-5
size: -
DNA: TGTGCCAGCAGCTCGAAGGATCGAACACAAGAGACCCAGTACTTC
CDR3: CASSSKDRTQETQYF

D: -
V: TRBV11-2
J: TRBJ1-1
size: once
DNA: TGTGCCAGCAGCGCCGACAGGAACACTGAAGCTTTCTTT
CDR3: CASSADRNTEAFF

D: -
V: TRBV6-5
J: TRBJ1-1
size: -
DNA: TGTGCCAGCAGTTACAGTGGGTTACGCGGCAACACTGAAGCTTTCTTT
CDR3: CASSYSGLRGNTEAFF

D: -
V: TRBV5-8
J: TRBJ1-2
size: -
DNA: TGTGCCAGCAGCGGAGGGATTTCGCAGGGGTATGGCTACACCTTC
CDR3: CASSGGISQGYGYTF

D: -
V: TRBV7-8
J: TRBJ2-1
size: -
DNA: TGTGCCAGCAGCACGGGGGGCGGGTGGAATGAGCAGTTCTTC
CDR3: CASSTGGGWNEQFF

D: -
V: TRBV19
J: TRBJ1-2
size: -
DNA: TGTGCCAGTAGTCGAATCGAGGGGAACTATGGCTACACCTTC
CDR3: CASSRIEGNYGYTF